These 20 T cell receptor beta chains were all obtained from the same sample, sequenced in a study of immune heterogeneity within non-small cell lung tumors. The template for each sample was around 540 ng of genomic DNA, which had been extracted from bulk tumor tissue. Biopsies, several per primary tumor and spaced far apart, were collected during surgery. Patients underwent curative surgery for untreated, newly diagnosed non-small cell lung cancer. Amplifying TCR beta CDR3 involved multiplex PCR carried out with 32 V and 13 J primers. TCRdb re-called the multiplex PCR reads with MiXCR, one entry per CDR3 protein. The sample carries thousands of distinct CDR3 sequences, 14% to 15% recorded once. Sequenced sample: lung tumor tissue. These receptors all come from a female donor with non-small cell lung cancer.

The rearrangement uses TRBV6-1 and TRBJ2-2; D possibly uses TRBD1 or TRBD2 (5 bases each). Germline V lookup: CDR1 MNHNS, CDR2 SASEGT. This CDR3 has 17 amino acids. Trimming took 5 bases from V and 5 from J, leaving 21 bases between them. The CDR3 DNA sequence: TGTGCCAGCAGTACGATAGGGGTGAGGACGGGAACCGGGGAGCTGTTTTTT. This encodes CASSTIGVRTGTGELFF.

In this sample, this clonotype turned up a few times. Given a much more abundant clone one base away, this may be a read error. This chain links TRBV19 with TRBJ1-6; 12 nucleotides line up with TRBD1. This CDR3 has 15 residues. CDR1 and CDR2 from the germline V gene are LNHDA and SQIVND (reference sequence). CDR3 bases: TGTACCAGTACCAGGGACAGGGGGCTATATTCACCCCTCCACTTT. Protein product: CTSTRDRGLYSPLHF.

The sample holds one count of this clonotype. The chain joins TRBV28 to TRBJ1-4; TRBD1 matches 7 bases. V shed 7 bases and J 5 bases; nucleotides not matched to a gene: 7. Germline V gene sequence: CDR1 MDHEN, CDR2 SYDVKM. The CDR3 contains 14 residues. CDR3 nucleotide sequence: TGTGCCAGCAAGTTAGGGGGCAGAAATGAAAAACTGTTTTTT. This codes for CASKLGGRNEKLFF.

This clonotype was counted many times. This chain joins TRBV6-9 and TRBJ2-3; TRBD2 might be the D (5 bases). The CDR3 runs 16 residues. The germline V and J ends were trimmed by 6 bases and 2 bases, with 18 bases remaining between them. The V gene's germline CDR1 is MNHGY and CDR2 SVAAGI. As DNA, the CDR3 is TGTGCCAGCAGCGCCAATCGGGGTACCCACACAGATACGCAGTATTTT. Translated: CASSANRGTHTDTQYF.

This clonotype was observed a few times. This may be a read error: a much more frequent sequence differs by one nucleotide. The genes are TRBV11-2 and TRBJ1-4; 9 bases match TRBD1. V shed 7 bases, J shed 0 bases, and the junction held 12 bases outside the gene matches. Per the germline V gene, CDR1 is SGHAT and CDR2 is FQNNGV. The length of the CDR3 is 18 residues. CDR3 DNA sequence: TGTGCCAGCATCCTCTTGACAGGGGGACTAGCAACTAATGAAAAACTGTTTTTT. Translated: CASILLTGGLATNEKLFF.

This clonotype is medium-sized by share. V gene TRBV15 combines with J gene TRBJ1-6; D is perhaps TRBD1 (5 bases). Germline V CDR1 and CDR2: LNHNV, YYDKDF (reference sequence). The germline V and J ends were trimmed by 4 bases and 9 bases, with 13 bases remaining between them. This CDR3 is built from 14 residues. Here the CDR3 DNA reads TGTGCCACCAGCAAGGGTGGGGCGGGTTCACCCCTCCACTTT. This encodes CATSKGGAGSPLHF.

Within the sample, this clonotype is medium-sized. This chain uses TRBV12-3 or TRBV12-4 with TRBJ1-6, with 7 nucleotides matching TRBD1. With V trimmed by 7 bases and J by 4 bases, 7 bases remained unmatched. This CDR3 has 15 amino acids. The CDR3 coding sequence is TGTGCCAGCACCCTGAAGGGGGCTTATAATTCACCCCTCCACTTT. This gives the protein CASTLKGAYNSPLHF.

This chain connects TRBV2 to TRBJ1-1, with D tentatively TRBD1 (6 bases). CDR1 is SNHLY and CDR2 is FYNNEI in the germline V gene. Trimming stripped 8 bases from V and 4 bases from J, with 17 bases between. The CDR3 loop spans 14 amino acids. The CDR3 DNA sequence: TGTGCCAGCGAAGAGGGGGGATTTAGCACTGAAGCTTTCTTT. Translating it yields CASEEGGFSTEAFF.

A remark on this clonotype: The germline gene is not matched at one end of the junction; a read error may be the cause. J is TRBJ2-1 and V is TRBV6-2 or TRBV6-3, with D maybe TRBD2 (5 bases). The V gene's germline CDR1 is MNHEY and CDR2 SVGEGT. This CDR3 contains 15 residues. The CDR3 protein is CASSRGGYSYNEHFF. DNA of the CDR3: TGTGCCAGCAGTCGAGGCGGGTACAGTTACAATGAGCATTTCTTC.

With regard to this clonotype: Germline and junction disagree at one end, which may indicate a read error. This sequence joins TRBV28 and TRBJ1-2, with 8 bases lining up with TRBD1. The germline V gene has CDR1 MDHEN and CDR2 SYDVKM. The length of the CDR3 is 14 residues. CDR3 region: CAIPAPGQVYVYTF. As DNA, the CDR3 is TGTGCCATCCCCGCACCGGGACAGGTCTATGTCTACACTTTC.

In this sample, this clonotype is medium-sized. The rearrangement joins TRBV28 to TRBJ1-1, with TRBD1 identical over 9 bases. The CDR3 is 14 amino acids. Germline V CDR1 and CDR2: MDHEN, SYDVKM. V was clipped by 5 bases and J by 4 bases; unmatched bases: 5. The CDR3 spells CASSIQGAVTEAFF. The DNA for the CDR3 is TGTGCCAGCAGTATACAGGGGGCGGTCACTGAAGCTTTCTTT.

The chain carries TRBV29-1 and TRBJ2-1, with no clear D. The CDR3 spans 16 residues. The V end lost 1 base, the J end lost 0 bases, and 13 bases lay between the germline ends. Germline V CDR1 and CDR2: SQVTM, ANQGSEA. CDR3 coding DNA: TGCAGCGTTGAAGTGACCGCCTCCAGCTCCTACAATGAGCAGTTCTTC. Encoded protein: CSVEVTASSSYNEQFF.

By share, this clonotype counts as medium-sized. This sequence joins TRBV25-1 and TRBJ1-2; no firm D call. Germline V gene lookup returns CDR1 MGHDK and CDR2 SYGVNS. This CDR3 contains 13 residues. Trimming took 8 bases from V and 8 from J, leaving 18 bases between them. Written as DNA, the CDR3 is TGTGCCAGCTTCAAAGACATATCGGGAGGCTACACCTTC. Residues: CASFKDISGGYTF.

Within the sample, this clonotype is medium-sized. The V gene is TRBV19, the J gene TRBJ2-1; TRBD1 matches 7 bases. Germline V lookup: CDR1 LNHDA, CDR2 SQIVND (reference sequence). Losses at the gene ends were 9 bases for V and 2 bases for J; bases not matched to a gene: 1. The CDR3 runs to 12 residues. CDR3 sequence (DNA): TGTGCCAGCGGGACAGCCTACAATGAGCAGTTCTTC. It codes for CASGTAYNEQFF.

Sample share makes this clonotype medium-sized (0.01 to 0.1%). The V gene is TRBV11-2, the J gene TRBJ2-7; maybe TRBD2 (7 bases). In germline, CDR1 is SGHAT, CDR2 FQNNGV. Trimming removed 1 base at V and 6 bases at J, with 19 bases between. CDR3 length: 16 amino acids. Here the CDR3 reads CASSLGGRGWVSEQYF. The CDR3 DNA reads TGTGCCAGCAGCTTAGGGGGGAGGGGGTGGGTCTCCGAGCAGTACTTC.

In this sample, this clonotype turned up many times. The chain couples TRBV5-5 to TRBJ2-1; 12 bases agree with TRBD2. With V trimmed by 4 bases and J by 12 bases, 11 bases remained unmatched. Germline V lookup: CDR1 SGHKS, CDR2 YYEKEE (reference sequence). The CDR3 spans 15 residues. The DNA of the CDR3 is TGTGCCAGCAGCCCACGACTAGCGGGAGAGAGGGGGCAGTTCTTC. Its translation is CASSPRLAGERGQFF.

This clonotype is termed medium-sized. CDR3 region: CASSQGVGQPQHF. CDR3 nucleotide sequence: TGCGCCAGCAGCCAAGGTGTCGGTCAGCCCCAGCATTTT. This chain connects TRBV4-1 to TRBJ1-5; D is unclear. The V end was cut by 1 base, the J end by 6 bases, with 7 bases between. The CDR3 has 13 amino acids. Germline CDR1 and CDR2: MGHRA and YSYEKL.

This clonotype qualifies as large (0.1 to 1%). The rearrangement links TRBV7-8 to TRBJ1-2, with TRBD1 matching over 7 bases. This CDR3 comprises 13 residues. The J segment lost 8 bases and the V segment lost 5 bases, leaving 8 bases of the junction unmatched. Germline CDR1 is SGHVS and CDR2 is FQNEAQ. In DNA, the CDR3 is TGTGCCAGCAGCCCCAGACAGGGTTGGGGCTACACCTTC. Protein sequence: CASSPRQGWGYTF.

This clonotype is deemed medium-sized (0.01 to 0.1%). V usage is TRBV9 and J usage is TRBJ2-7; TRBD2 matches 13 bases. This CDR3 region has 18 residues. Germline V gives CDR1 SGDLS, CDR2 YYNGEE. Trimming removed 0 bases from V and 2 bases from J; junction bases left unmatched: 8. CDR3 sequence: CASSVAPTSGRPPYEQYF. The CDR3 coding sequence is TGTGCCAGCAGCGTAGCTCCGACTAGCGGGAGGCCTCCCTACGAGCAGTACTTC.

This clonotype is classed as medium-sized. CDR3 sequence: CASSLGVEGQGNYGYTF. CDR3 DNA sequence: TGTGCCAGCAGCTTGGGGGTAGAAGGACAGGGGAACTATGGCTACACCTTC. The V call is TRBV5-5, the J call TRBJ1-2; the match to TRBD1 covers 9 bases. Germline V lookup: CDR1 SGHKS, CDR2 YYEKEE (reference sequence). J gave up 2 bases and V 0 bases, and 8 bases lay outside the gene matches. The CDR3 is 17 residues long.